Each of the 27 T cell receptor beta chains below was sequenced from the same sample in a study of CD8+ T cells in alopecia areata. RNA was isolated and reverse transcribed to cDNA, the sequencing template. Clones were sequenced by immunoSEQ multiplex PCR, and TCRdb holds only the in-frame ones, with some missing. The repertoire consists of over 250,000 clones, none detected only once. Markers used for sorting pooled cutaneous lymph node cells were CD4, CD8alpha, NKG2D, NKG2ACE and others. The specimen was CD4+ T cells sorted from a lymph node. The receptor source for this set is a C3H/HeJ mouse with alopecia areata. The strain bears MHC haplotype H2-k.

In regard to this clone: The gene names given are mouse names. Within the sample, other DNA sequences also encode this same CDR3. The CDR3 bases that were read are TGTGCCAGCAGTGGACTGGGGGGGCGGTATGCT. Protein product: CASSGLGGRYA. In full, the CDR3 reads CASSGLGGRYAEQFF. This chain uses TRBV13-1 with TRBJ2-1; 12 nucleotides align to TRBD2. The CDR3 is cut off 4 residues early in the read; its end comes from the germline J gene. The length of the CDR3 is 15 residues. The germline V gene encodes CDR1 NSHNY and CDR2 SYGAGN. V lost 3 bases to trimming and J lost 4 bases; unmatched junction nucleotides: 2.

Concerning this clone: The listed genes are named as in mouse. Partial CDR3 DNA: TGTGCCAGCAGGAGACAGCTTAGTGCAGAA. Translated: CASRRQLSAE. From start to end, the CDR3 is CASRRQLSAETLYF. The chain links TRBV13-1 to TRBJ2-3; the D gene is possibly TRBD1 (5 bases). The missing CDR3 end, 4 residues past where the read stops, is filled in from the germline J gene. This CDR3 spans 14 amino acids. Trimming cost V 5 bases and J 0 bases, with 10 bases left between them. Germline V CDR1 and CDR2: NSHNY, SYGAGN.

As to this clone: Genes here carry mouse names. Coverage ceases 4 residues before the CDR3 finishes, and the germline J gene fills in the end. J is TRBJ2-2 and V is TRBV19; 7 nucleotides line up with TRBD1. Germline loops: CDR1 FNHDT, CDR2 SITEND (reference sequence). J lost 0 bases, V lost 7 bases, and 6 bases had no gene match. The CDR3 contains 15 residues. The CDR3 DNA, read in part, is TGTGCCAGCCACAGACAGGGAGCAAACACCGGG. Its translation is CASHRQGANTG. The entire CDR3 is CASHRQGANTGQLYF.

This clone has just a few counts. Here the gene names and germline are mouse. Read sequence stops 4 residues before the CDR3 end, and the germline J gene provides the missing end. The chain joins TRBV17 to TRBJ2-4; the match to TRBD2 covers 10 bases. This CDR3 spans 17 amino acids. V lost 3 bases and J lost 0; bases outside the gene matches: 6. Germline V gene sequence: CDR1 MNHDT, CDR2 YYDKIL. The CDR3 loop reads CASSSHWGGSSQNTLYF. The sequenced part of the CDR3 DNA is TGTGCTAGCAGTAGCCACTGGGGGGGATCTAGTCAAAAC.

Points on this clone: Gene labels here are mouse ones. The read terminates 4 residues ahead of where the CDR3 ends, so the germline J gene completes it. This sample also contains other DNA sequences that code for the same CDR3. The chain employs TRBV1 and TRBJ2-1; 7 bases match TRBD2. Germline-derived CDR1 and CDR2 are NSQYPW and LRSPGD (reference sequence). V trimming: 4 bases; J trimming: 3 bases; junction bases outside the gene matches: 3. This CDR3 region has 14 residues. CDR3 in amino acids: CTCSDWGIYAEQFF. The sequenced CDR3 bases are TGCACCTGCAGTGACTGGGGAATCTATGCT.

This clone has only a few counts. Gene and germline names: mouse. The read ends 4 residues before the CDR3 terminus; that terminus is restored from the germline J gene. This chain uses TRBV5 with TRBJ2-7, with 8 bases matching TRBD2. This CDR3 comprises 16 residues. CDR1 and CDR2 from the germline V gene are LGHNA and YNLKQL (reference sequence). V gave up 4 bases and J gave up 0 bases; unmatched junction bases: 8. The chain's CDR3 is CASSPRLGTSSYEQYF. The CDR3 DNA, read in part, is TGTGCCAGCAGCCCTCGACTGGGGACTTCCTCCTAT.

As for this clone: Mouse names are used for the genes. The sequenced fragment ends 4 residues before the CDR3 boundary, so the rest is inferred from the germline J gene. The rearrangement uses TRBV13-1 and TRBJ2-2; D possibly corresponds to TRBD2 (7 bases). Trimming shortened V by 0 bases and J by 0 bases, and 9 bases separated the two germline ends. Germline CDR1 reads NSHNY; CDR2 reads SYGAGN. The length of the CDR3 is 16 residues. CDR3 residues: CASSDGWGPNTGQLYF. The CDR3 DNA, read in part, is TGTGCCAGCAGTGATGGCTGGGGGCCAAACACCGGG.

Regarding this clone: Here the gene names and germline are mouse. The CDR3 end lies 3 residues beyond the end of the read and is filled in from the germline J gene. V usage is TRBV13-1 and J usage is TRBJ1-6; 11 bases fit TRBD1. TRBJ1-6 is designated an ORF whose function remains uncertain. The CDR3 has 17 amino acids. The germline CDR1 and CDR2 sequences are NSHNY and SYGAGN. V lost 3 bases to trimming and J lost 0 bases; unmatched junction nucleotides: 2. CDR3 protein: CASSGTGGFSYNSPLYF. The part of the CDR3 DNA that was read is TGTGCCAGCAGTGGGACAGGGGGCTTTTCCTATAATTCGCCC.

Worth noting for this clone: Germline and genes here are mouse. Sequencing ends 4 residues short of the CDR3 end; the germline J gene provides the rest. The genes are TRBV5 and TRBJ2-4; 11 bases are a match to TRBD2. The CDR3 totals 15 residues. Germline loops: CDR1 LGHNA, CDR2 YNLKQL (reference sequence). CDR3: CASSQETGGGNTLYF. The CDR3 DNA, read in part, is TGTGCCAGCAGCCAAGAGACTGGGGGGGGGAAC.

Concerning this clone: Germline and genes: mouse. The CDR3 extends 4 residues past the end of the read, so its final part is completed from the germline J gene. The chain uses TRBV19 and TRBJ2-1, with 7 bases that match TRBD1. Looked up from germline, CDR1 is FNHDT and CDR2 is SITEND (reference sequence). V lost 1 base to trimming and J lost 4 bases; unmatched junction nucleotides: 2. There are 14 residues in the CDR3. The part of the CDR3 DNA that was read is TGTGCCAGCAGTATAATGGGACAGTATGCT. It specifies CASSIMGQYA. The full CDR3 protein is CASSIMGQYAEQFF.

Turning to this clone: Mouse gene names and germline throughout. The read terminates 4 residues ahead of where the CDR3 ends, so the germline J gene completes it. The chain is built from TRBV17 and TRBJ2-1; D gene unclear. CDR3 size: 15 residues. Trimming pared 0 bases from V and 1 base from J, leaving 7 bases between. The germline V gene encodes CDR1 MNHDT and CDR2 YYDKIL. The part of the CDR3 DNA that was read is TGTGCTAGCAGTAGAGAGCCACACAACTATGCT. Its translation: CASSREPHNYA. The CDR3 reads in full as CASSREPHNYAEQFF.

Comments on this clone: Gene names are the mouse ones. The read terminates 4 residues ahead of where the CDR3 ends, so the germline J gene completes it. The chain recombines TRBV19 with TRBJ2-7, with 12 bases fitting TRBD2. Germline-derived CDR1 and CDR2 are FNHDT and SITEND (reference sequence). This CDR3 contains 15 residues. Trimming removed 6 bases from V and 0 bases from J; junction bases left unmatched: 4. The part of the CDR3 DNA that was read is TGTGCCAGCACCGGGACTGGGGGGAACTCCTAT. Protein sequence: CASTGTGGNSY. The full CDR3 protein is CASTGTGGNSYEQYF.

The table lists this clone with a few counts. Mouse gene names and germline throughout. The read terminates 4 residues ahead of where the CDR3 ends, so the germline J gene completes it. The chain employs TRBV17 and TRBJ2-1; 9 nucleotides match TRBD1. CDR3 length: 15 amino acids. From germline, CDR1 is MNHDT and CDR2 YYDKIL. The sequenced part of the CDR3 DNA is TGTGCTAGCAGTAGACCCGGACAGGGGCTGGCT. Its translation is CASSRPGQGLA. The CDR3 reads in full as CASSRPGQGLAEQFF.

The sample holds a few counts of this clone. The germline and genes are mouse ones. The read terminates 3 residues before the CDR3 end, so the remaining end is supplied by the germline J gene. Additional DNA sequences in this sample encode the identical CDR3. The chain carries TRBV5 and TRBJ1-6; 10 bases agree with TRBD1. TRBJ1-6 is marked as an open reading frame, function uncertain. Germline-derived CDR1 and CDR2 are LGHNA and YNLKQL (reference sequence). Trimming took 0 bases from V and 7 from J; bases not matched to a gene: 0. The CDR3 sequence is 15 residues long. The DNA read from the CDR3 is TGTGCCAGCAGCCAAGAGGGACAGGGGAATTCGCCC. Encoded protein: CASSQEGQGNSP. The CDR3 in its entirety is CASSQEGQGNSPLYF.

About this clone: Each gene name is a mouse one. The CDR3 end lies 4 residues beyond the end of the read and is filled in from the germline J gene. This sample includes further DNA sequences coding for the same CDR3. This chain connects TRBV5 to TRBJ2-1; 9 nucleotides match TRBD1. The V segment lost 1 base and the J segment 4 bases; nucleotides outside the gene matches: 2. Per the germline V gene, CDR1 is LGHNA and CDR2 is YNLKQL (reference sequence). The CDR3 runs 15 residues. The DNA read from the CDR3 is TGTGCCAGCAGCCAAGTAGGGACAGGGTATGCT. Translated: CASSQVGTGYA. The whole CDR3 protein is CASSQVGTGYAEQFF.

This clone was seen only a few times. All gene names here are mouse names. The read terminates 4 residues ahead of where the CDR3 ends, so the germline J gene completes it. The chain couples TRBV13-2 to TRBJ1-2; D gene uncertain. Per germline, CDR1 NNHNN and CDR2 SYGAGS (reference sequence). The CDR3 is made up of 14 amino acids. V was trimmed by 0 bases and J by 3 bases, leaving 9 bases between them. The CDR3 sequence: CASGDAWGYSDYTF. Partial CDR3 DNA: TGTGCCAGCGGTGATGCCTGGGGTTACTCC.

This clone has a handful of counts. Genes here carry mouse names. The read ends 4 residues shy of where the CDR3 ends; the end is completed using the germline J gene. The gene calls are TRBV1 and TRBJ2-7, with TRBD2 matching over 10 bases. The CDR3 has 13 residues. CDR1 and CDR2 (germline): NSQYPW, LRSPGD (reference sequence). The CDR3 region is CTCSPWGGDEQYF. The sequenced CDR3 bases are TGCACCTGCAGTCCCTGGGGGGGCGAT.

This clone showed up just a few times. Gene names and germline match the mouse. The read ends 4 residues shy of where the CDR3 ends; the end is completed using the germline J gene. The chain is built from TRBV5 and TRBJ2-3; 9 bases are a match to TRBD2. With 3 bases clipped from V and 4 bases from J, the junction kept 5 bases outside the gene matches. The germline gives CDR1 LGHNA, CDR2 YNLKQL (reference sequence). This CDR3 has 15 residues. The CDR3: CASSHGTGNTETLYF. Incomplete CDR3 DNA: TGTGCCAGCAGCCACGGGACTGGGAATACAGAA.

This clone was counted a few times. This could be a read error, since a much larger clone is one nucleotide away. Each gene name is a mouse one. The read falls 4 residues short of the CDR3 end, and the missing part is taken from the germline J gene. The same CDR3 arises from other DNA sequences in this sample as well. V usage is TRBV13-2 and J usage is TRBJ2-1, with 8 bases identical to TRBD2. With V trimmed by 2 bases and J by 3 bases, 1 base remained unmatched. This CDR3 region has 14 residues. Germline V gives CDR1 NNHNN, CDR2 SYGAGS (reference sequence). CDR3: CASGDLGGYAEQFF. The sequenced CDR3 bases are TGTGCCAGCGGTGACCTGGGGGGCTATGCT.

This clone has only a few counts. Gene names and germline refer to mouse. The read stops 3 residues short of the end of the CDR3; the missing end is completed from the germline J gene. The rearrangement links TRBV13-1 to TRBJ1-6, with 9 bases fitting TRBD1. Being an ORF, TRBJ1-6 has a function that is uncertain. V was pared by 9 bases and J by 3 bases, with 10 bases of the junction left unmatched. Germline V gene data show CDR1 as NSHNY and CDR2 as SYGAGN. The CDR3 has 16 amino acids. The DNA read from the CDR3 is TGTGCCACCAGCCGCCGACAGGGGGTCTATAATTCGCCC. Protein sequence: CATSRRQGVYNSP. Given in full, the CDR3 is CATSRRQGVYNSPLYF.

A remark on this clone: Gene names refer to mouse genes. The CDR3 end falls 4 residues outside the read, so it is completed with the germline J gene. Within the sample, other DNA sequences also encode this same CDR3. This sequence joins TRBV19 and TRBJ2-5, with TRBD2 identical over 11 bases. This CDR3 is 14 amino acids long. Germline V CDR1 and CDR2: FNHDT, SITEND (reference sequence). With 4 bases clipped from V and 3 bases from J, the junction kept 1 base outside the gene matches. The CDR3 sequence is CASSRTGGQDTQYF. The DNA read from the CDR3 is TGTGCCAGCAGTCGGACTGGGGGGCAAGAC. Drawing the rest from reference TRBV19 and TRBJ2-5, the complete variable domain is GGIITQTPKFLIGQEGQKLTLKCQQNFNHDTMYWYRQDSGKGLRLIYYSITENDLQKGDLSEGYDASREKKSSFSLTVTSAQKNEMAVFLCASSRTGGQDTQYFGPGTRLLVL.

With regard to this clone: Gene names and germline refer to mouse. The read ends 4 residues before the CDR3 terminus; that terminus is restored from the germline J gene. Distinct nucleotide sequences in the sample also encode this CDR3. V usage is TRBV13-2 and J usage is TRBJ2-5; D is perhaps TRBD1 (6 bases). CDR3 length equals 14 residues. CDR1 and CDR2 from the germline V gene are NNHNN and SYGAGS (reference sequence). CDR3 DNA, as far as it was read: TGTGCCAGCGGTGATGCAGGGCAGGGGGAC. Translating gives CASGDAGQGD. The complete CDR3 sequence is CASGDAGQGDTQYF.

Details on this clone: The genes and germline here are from mouse. Sequencing ends 3 residues short of the CDR3 end; the germline J gene provides the rest. This chain uses TRBV5 with TRBJ1-6; D gene ambiguous. TRBJ1-6 is marked as an open reading frame, function uncertain. V lost 4 bases and J lost 0, with 7 bases in between. The CDR3 covers 15 residues. Per germline, CDR1 LGHNA and CDR2 YNLKQL (reference sequence). The chain's CDR3 is CASSLEGSYNSPLYF. The part of the CDR3 DNA that was read is TGTGCCAGCAGCCTTGAAGGTTCCTATAATTCGCCC.

This clone was seen more than once but under ten times. Mouse gene names and germline throughout. The missing CDR3 end, 4 residues past where the read stops, is filled in from the germline J gene. This chain uses TRBV14 with TRBJ2-2; possible D gene TRBD2, 6 bases. V lost 6 bases to trimming and J lost 0 bases, with 12 bases between them. The CDR3 consists of 15 residues. Per the germline V gene, CDR1 is SGHDT and CDR2 is FRDEAV. CDR3 residues: CASTHWVSNTGQLYF. The sequenced CDR3 bases are TGTGCCAGCACCCACTGGGTTTCAAACACCGGG.

On this clone itself: Germline and genes here are mouse. The read ends 4 residues early relative to the CDR3; the germline J gene fills the gap. The rearrangement links TRBV13-3 to TRBJ2-3; TRBD2 matches at 10 bases. This CDR3 region has 16 residues. V lost 6 bases, J lost 1 base, and 8 bases stayed unmatched. Germline CDR1 reads NNHDY; CDR2 reads SYVADS. This CDR3 is CASTRLGGWGAETLYF. The CDR3 DNA, read in part, is TGTGCCAGCACCCGACTGGGGGGCTGGGGTGCAGAA.

The sample holds a few counts of this clone. Genes and germline are mouse. The read ends 4 residues before the CDR3 terminus; that terminus is restored from the germline J gene. This specimen includes other DNA sequences encoding the same CDR3. V is TRBV5 and J is TRBJ1-2; 8 bases fit TRBD1. This CDR3 spans 15 amino acids. In germline, CDR1 is LGHNA, CDR2 YNLKQL (reference sequence). The V gene end was trimmed by 1 base and the J gene end by 2 bases; junction bases not matched to a gene: 3. The sequenced CDR3 bases are TGTGCCAGCAGCCAAGGGACAGGGAGGAACTCC. It translates to CASSQGTGRNS. The full-length CDR3 reads as CASSQGTGRNSDYTF.

About this clone itself: Gene names are mouse gene names. The CDR3 loop is CAWSRTGGANYAEQFF. The part of the CDR3 DNA that was read is TGTGCCTGGAGCCGGACTGGGGGGGCAAACTATGCT. The chain combines TRBV31 with TRBJ2-1; 13 bases are a match to TRBD2. The observed sequence ends 4 residues before the CDR3 terminus, with the missing tail filled in from the germline J gene. The CDR3 is 16 residues long. The V gene end was trimmed by 3 bases and the J gene end by 1 base; junction bases not matched to a gene: 3. The germline V gene has CDR1 GKSSPN and CDR2 SITVG. Variable domain in full (rest from reference TRBV31 and TRBJ2-1): AQTIHQWPVAEIKAVGSPLSLGCTIKGKSSPNLYWYWQATGGTLQQLFYSITVGQVESVVQLNLSASRPKDDQFILSTEKLLLSHSGFYLCAWSRTGGANYAEQFFGPGTRLTVL.